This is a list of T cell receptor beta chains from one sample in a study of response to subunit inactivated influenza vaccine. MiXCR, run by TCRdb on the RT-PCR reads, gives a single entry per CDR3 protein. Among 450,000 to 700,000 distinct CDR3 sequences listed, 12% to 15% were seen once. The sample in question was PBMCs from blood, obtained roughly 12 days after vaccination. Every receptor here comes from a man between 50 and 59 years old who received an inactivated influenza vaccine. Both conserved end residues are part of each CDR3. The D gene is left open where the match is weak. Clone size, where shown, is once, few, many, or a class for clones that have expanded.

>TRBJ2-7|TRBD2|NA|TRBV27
CASSLVAGGAYEQYF
TGTGCCAGCAGTTTGGTAGCGGGAGGGGCCTACGAGCAGTACTTC
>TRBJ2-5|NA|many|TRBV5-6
CASSLSLEQETQYF
TGTGCCAGCAGCTTAAGTTTAGAACAAGAGACCCAGTACTTC
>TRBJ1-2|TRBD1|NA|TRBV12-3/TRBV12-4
CASRWDSYGYTF
TGTGCCAGCAGGTGGGACAGTTATGGCTACACCTTC
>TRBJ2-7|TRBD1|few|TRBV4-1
CASSQPGQRPYEQYF
TGCGCCAGCAGCCAACCGGGACAGCGACCCTACGAGCAGTACTTC
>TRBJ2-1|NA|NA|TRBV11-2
CASALIGEQFF
TGTGCCAGCGCACTCATCGGTGAGCAGTTCTTC
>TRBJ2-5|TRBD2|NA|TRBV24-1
CATSDPRTSGVEETQYF
TGTGCCACCAGTGATCCCCGGACTAGCGGGGTCGAAGAGACCCAGTACTTC
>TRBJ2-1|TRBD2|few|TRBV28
CASSGAGELDEQFF
TGTGCCAGCAGCGGAGCGGGAGAACTCGATGAGCAGTTCTTC
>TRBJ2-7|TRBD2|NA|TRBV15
CATSNGLAGSYEQYF
TGTGCCACCAGCAACGGACTAGCGGGCTCCTACGAGCAGTACTTC
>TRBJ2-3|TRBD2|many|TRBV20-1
CSARDRGGTDTQYF
TGCAGTGCTAGAGATCGGGGGGGTACAGATACGCAGTATTTT
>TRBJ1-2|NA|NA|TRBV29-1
CSVESLPGYTF
TGCAGCGTTGAAAGTCTCCCGGGCTACACCTTC
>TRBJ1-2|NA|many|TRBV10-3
CAISELNYGYTF
TGTGCCATCAGTGAGCTTAACTATGGCTACACCTTC
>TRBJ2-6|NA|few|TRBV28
CASSTGNGANVLTF
TGTGCCAGCAGTACAGGGAATGGGGCCAACGTCCTGACTTTC
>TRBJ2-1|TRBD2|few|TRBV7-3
CASSPQGLAGYNEQFF
TGTGCCAGCAGCCCCCAGGGACTAGCGGGATACAATGAGCAGTTCTTC
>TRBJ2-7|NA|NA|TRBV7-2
CASSLGPGGREEQYF
TGTGCCAGCAGCTTAGGGCCCGGCGGAAGGGAAGAGCAGTACTTC
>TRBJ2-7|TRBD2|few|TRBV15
CATSRGGLGGYYEQYF
TGTGCCACCAGCAGAGGGGGACTAGGAGGATATTACGAGCAGTACTTC
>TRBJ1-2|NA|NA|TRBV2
CASREGEFYGYTF
TGTGCCAGCAGAGAAGGGGAATTCTATGGCTACACCTTC
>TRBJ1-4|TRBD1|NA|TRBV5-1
CASSVDRVSNEKLFF
TGCGCCAGCAGCGTGGACAGGGTGTCTAATGAAAAACTGTTTTTT
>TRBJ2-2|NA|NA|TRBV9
CASSVAPTGELFF
TGTGCCAGCAGCGTCGCCCCGACCGGGGAGCTGTTTTTT
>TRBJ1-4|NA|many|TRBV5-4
CASSSDSLNEKLFF
TGTGCCAGCTCTTCTGACAGTTTAAATGAAAAACTGTTTTTT
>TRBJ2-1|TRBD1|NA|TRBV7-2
CASSQQGLNEQFF
TGTGCCAGCAGCCAACAGGGGCTGAATGAGCAGTTCTTC
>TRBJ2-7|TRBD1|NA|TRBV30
CAWRPGQGYEQYF
TGTGCCTGGAGACCGGGACAGGGTTACGAGCAGTACTTC
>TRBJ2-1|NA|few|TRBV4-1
CASSQERGTYNEQFF
TGCGCCAGCAGCCAAGAACGAGGGACGTACAATGAGCAGTTCTTC
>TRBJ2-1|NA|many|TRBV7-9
CASSLAGKYNEQFF
TGTGCCAGCAGCTTAGCTGGCAAGTACAATGAGCAGTTCTTC
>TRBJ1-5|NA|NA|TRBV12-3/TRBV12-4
CASSLYQGNSNQPQHF
TGTGCCAGCAGTTTATATCAGGGGAATAGCAATCAGCCCCAGCATTTT
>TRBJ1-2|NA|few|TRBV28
CASSLTPRGGYGYTF
TGTGCCAGCAGTCTGACTCCCCGAGGGGGCTATGGCTACACCTTC
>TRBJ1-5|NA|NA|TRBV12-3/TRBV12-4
CASSRELGDQPQHF
TGTGCCAGCAGTCGGGAGCTAGGCGATCAGCCCCAGCATTTT
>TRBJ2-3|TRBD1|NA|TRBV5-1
CASSVTGAGDTQYF
TGCGCCAGCAGCGTGACAGGGGCTGGAGATACGCAGTATTTT
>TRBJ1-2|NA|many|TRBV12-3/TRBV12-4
CASSLEPNYGYTF
TGTGCCAGCAGTTTAGAACCGAACTATGGCTACACCTTC
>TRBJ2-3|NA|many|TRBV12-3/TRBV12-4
CASSPGRRTTDTQYF
TGTGCCAGCAGTCCAGGACGGAGAACCACAGATACGCAGTATTTT
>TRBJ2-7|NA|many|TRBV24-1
CATSEPITGSETYEQYF
TGTGCCACCAGTGAGCCCATTACAGGGAGCGAAACCTACGAGCAGTACTTC
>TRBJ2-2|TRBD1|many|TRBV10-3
CAISGRQGAYGGELFF
TGTGCCATCAGTGGGAGACAGGGGGCTTACGGCGGGGAGCTGTTTTTT
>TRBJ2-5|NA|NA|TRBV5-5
CASSLESRQRRRQETQYF
TGTGCCAGCAGCTTGGAATCGCGGCAGCGGAGGCGCCAAGAGACCCAGTACTTC
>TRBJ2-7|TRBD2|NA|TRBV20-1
CGARVPSGGYEQYF
TGCGGTGCTAGAGTGCCTAGCGGGGGCTACGAGCAGTACTTC
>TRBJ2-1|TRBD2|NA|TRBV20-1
CRLPGLAGGINEQFF
TGCAGACTCCCCGGACTAGCGGGAGGTATTAATGAGCAGTTCTTC
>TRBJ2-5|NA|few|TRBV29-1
CSVAPSRNGWTQYF
TGCAGCGTTGCCCCCTCAAGGAACGGCTGGACCCAGTACTTC